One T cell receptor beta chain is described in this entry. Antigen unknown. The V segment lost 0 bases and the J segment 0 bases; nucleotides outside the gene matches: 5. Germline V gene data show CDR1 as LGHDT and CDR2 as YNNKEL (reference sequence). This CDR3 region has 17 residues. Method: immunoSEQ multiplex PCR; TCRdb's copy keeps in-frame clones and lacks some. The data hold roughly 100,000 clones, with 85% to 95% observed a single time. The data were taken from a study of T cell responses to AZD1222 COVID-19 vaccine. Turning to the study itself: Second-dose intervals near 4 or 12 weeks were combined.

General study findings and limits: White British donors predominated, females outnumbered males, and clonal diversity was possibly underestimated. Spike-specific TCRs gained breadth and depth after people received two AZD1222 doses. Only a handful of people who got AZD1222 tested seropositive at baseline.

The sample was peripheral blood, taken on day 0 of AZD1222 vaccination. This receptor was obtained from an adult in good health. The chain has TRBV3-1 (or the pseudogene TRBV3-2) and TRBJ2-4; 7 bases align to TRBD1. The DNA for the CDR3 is TGTGCCAGCAGCCAAGACAGTGGGGACAGAGCCAAAAACATTCAGTACTTC. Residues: CASSQDSGDRAKNIQYF.